A selection of T cell receptor beta chains follows, all from one sample in a study of blood T cells in healthy people across ages. TCRdb redid the calling of the 5' RACE reads with MiXCR, one entry per CDR3 protein. The table has 700,000 or so distinct CDR3 sequences, 22% seen once. The source material was blood. These receptors were taken from a man between 65 and 85 years old in good health. Each CDR3 is given with its conserved first and last residue. Each record gives: V gene, clone size, D gene, J gene, CDR3 DNA, CDR3 protein. D genes are given only for firm matches. Clone size appears in some rows only: once, few, many, or a class for an expanded clone.

TRBV3-1	many	-	TRBJ2-5	TGTGCCAGCAGCCAAGGCCCAGGGCGTCAAGAGACCCAGTACTTC	CASSQGPGRQETQYF
TRBV30	-	-	TRBJ1-2	TGTGCCTGGAGTGTAGGGGGGGCTGGGGACTATGGCTACACCTTC	CAWSVGGAGDYGYTF
TRBV7-2	-	TRBD1	TRBJ1-6	TGTGCCAGCAGCTTAGCGTATCCGGGACAGGGGAGCAGTTCACCCCTCCACTTT	CASSLAYPGQGSSSPLHF
TRBV3-1	-	-	TRBJ2-7	TGTGCCAGCAGCCGACATGCCTACGAGCAGTACTTC	CASSRHAYEQYF
TRBV6-5	-	-	TRBJ1-6	TGTGCCAGCAGCCTTTTTGTTAATTCACCCCTCCACTTT	CASSLFVNSPLHF
TRBV7-6	-	-	TRBJ2-3	TGTGCCAGCAGCGATCTGACAGATACTAGCACAGATACGCAGTATTTT	CASSDLTDTSTDTQYF
TRBV5-1	-	TRBD1	TRBJ2-2	TGCGCCAGCAGTGGACAGGGGAAGGGGGCCGGGGAGCTGTTTTTT	CASSGQGKGAGELFF
TRBV6-1	-	TRBD2	TRBJ2-1	TGTGCCAGCAGTGAGGTGACTAGCGGCTCCAATGAGCAGTTCTTC	CASSEVTSGSNEQFF
TRBV5-1	few	-	TRBJ2-2	TGCGCCAGCAGCTTGGTCCGACATGGTATCGGGGAGCTGTTTTTT	CASSLVRHGIGELFF
TRBV19	-	-	TRBJ2-1	TGTGCCAGTAGTAGGAGCCCAGGGAGCTCCTACAATGAGCAGTTCTTC	CASSRSPGSSYNEQFF
TRBV7-9	-	TRBD2	TRBJ2-4	TGTGCCAGCCATGGGAGCGGGAACGGCATTCAGTACTTC	CASHGSGNGIQYF
TRBV20-1	few	TRBD1	TRBJ2-5	TGCAGTGCTAGTGCCTCGGACAGGGGGCATGGAGAGACCCAGTACTTC	CSASASDRGHGETQYF
TRBV29-1	-	TRBD1	TRBJ1-1	TGCAGCGCAAAGGGACAGGGGGGCACTGAAGCTTTCTTT	CSAKGQGGTEAFF
TRBV6-6	once	TRBD1	TRBJ1-5	TGTGCCAGCACCTCAGGGGGATATCAGCCCCAGCATTTT	CASTSGGYQPQHF
TRBV30	-	-	TRBJ1-5	TGTGCCTGGAACCCCGGCGGTCGCAATCAGCCCCAGCATTTT	CAWNPGGRNQPQHF
TRBV2	few	TRBD2	TRBJ2-5	TGTGCCAGCAGCGCATCCGGGACTAGCGTGGAGACCCAGTACTTC	CASSASGTSVETQYF
TRBV12-3/TRBV12-4	few	TRBD2	TRBJ2-5	TGTGCCAGCAGTCCAAGACTAGCGGCCCAAGAGACCCAGTACTTC	CASSPRLAAQETQYF
TRBV4-1	-	-	TRBJ2-6	TGCGCCAGCAGCCAAGAAATAGGACTCTCTGGGGCCAACGTCCTGACTTTC	CASSQEIGLSGANVLTF
TRBV29-1	-	TRBD1	TRBJ1-2	TGCAGCGCTCACAGGGGGAACTATGGCTACACCTTC	CSAHRGNYGYTF
TRBV5-1	few	-	TRBJ1-4	TGCGCCAGCAGCCACGGATCGGCAACTAATGAAAAACTGTTTTTT	CASSHGSATNEKLFF
TRBV19	-	TRBD1	TRBJ2-1	TGTGCCAGTAGCCTTCTAGGGACAGGGGGTGTGTACAATGAGCAGTTCTTC	CASSLLGTGGVYNEQFF
TRBV20-1	few	TRBD2	TRBJ2-7	TGCAGTGCCATCGGCGGGGGGTTCCCAACGACCTACGAGCAGTACTTC	CSAIGGGFPTTYEQYF
TRBV15	-	-	TRBJ2-5	TGTGCCACCAGCAGAGGGACTCGAGGGACCCAGTACTTC	CATSRGTRGTQYF
TRBV5-1	-	-	TRBJ2-3	TGCGCCGGCGGCTATAGGCACGCCGGGGAGGCAGATACGCAGTATTTT	CAGGYRHAGEADTQYF
TRBV5-1	-	TRBD2	TRBJ2-3	TGCGCCAGCAGCTCCGAAAAGGGACTAGCGGGTCCAGATACGCAGTATTTT	CASSSEKGLAGPDTQYF
TRBV5-6	few	TRBD1	TRBJ1-1	TGTGCCAGCAGCTTGGTTGCCGGGACAGTTTCGAACACTGAAGCTTTCTTT	CASSLVAGTVSNTEAFF
TRBV10-3	-	TRBD2	TRBJ2-5	TGTGCCATCAGTCAAAGGACTAGCGGGAGGGCCGGAGGAGGGACCCAGTACTTC	CAISQRTSGRAGGGTQYF
TRBV6-2/TRBV6-3	-	-	TRBJ2-1	TGTGCCAGCAGTTACTCCCAACTAGGCTTCTCCTTCTTC	CASSYSQLGFSFF
TRBV29-1	-	-	TRBJ1-5	TGCAGCGTTGAGCTTAGGGGCGGACAGCCCCAGCATTTT	CSVELRGGQPQHF
TRBV5-1	once	-	TRBJ2-7	TGCGCCAGCAGCCTTGCCGGCGAGGGCGTATACGAGCAGTACTTC	CASSLAGEGVYEQYF